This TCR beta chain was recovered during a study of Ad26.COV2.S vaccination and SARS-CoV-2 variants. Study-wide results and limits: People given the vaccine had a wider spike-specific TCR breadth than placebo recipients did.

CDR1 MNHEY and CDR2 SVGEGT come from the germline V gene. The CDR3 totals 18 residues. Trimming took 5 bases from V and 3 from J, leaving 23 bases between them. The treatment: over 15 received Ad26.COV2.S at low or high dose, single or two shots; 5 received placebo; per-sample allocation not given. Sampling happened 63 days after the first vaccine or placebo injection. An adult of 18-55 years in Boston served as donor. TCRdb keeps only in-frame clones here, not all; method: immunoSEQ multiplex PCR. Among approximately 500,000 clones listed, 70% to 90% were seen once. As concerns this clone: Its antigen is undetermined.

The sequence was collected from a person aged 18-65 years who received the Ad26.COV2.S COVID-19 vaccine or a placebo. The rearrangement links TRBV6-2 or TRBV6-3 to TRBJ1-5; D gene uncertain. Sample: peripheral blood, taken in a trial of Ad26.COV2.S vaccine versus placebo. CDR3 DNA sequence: TGTGCCAGCAGTCGCCGGACCGGACCGGCGAGATCCAATCAGCCCCAGCATTTT. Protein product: CASSRRTGPARSNQPQHF.